In this sample, the clone carrying this T cell receptor beta chain turned up many times. The sample is drawn from a study of early T cells in non-severe SARS-CoV-2 infection. Germline CDR1 DFQATT, CDR2 SNEGSKA (reference sequence). This CDR3 contains 15 residues. Unmatched junction bases numbered 1, after V lost 3 bases and J lost 1 base. Tagging with unique molecular identifiers was applied to individual cDNA molecules. TCRdb reprocessed the 5' RACE reads via MiXCR and lists one record per CDR3 protein. The sample shows 60,000 to 75,000 distinct CDR3 sequences, 11% of them seen only once. This receptor was taken from an adult who was a healthcare worker with PCR-confirmed SARS-CoV-2 infection or an uninfected control (not recorded which). The genes are TRBV20-1 and TRBJ2-6; 9 positions match TRBD1. The input for sequencing was whole blood, taken at baseline. The CDR3 loop is CSARGTGSGANVLTF. As DNA, the CDR3 is TGCAGTGCTAGGGGGACAGGGTCTGGGGCCAACGTCCTGACTTTC.